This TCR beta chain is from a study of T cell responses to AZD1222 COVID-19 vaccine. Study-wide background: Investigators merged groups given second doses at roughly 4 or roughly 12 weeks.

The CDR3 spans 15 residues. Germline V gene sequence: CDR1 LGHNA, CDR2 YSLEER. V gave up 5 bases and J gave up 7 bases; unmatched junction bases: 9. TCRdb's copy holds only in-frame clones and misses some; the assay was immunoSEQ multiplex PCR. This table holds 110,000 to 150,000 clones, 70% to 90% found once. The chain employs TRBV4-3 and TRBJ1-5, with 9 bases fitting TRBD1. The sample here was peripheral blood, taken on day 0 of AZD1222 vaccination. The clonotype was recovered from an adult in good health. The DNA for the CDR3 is TGCGCCAGCAGCATGGACAGGGGTCTGGTGCAGCCCCAGCATTTT. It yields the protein CASSMDRGLVQPQHF.